This is a list of T cell receptor beta chains from one sample in a study of early T cells in non-severe SARS-CoV-2 infection. MiXCR, applied by TCRdb to the 5' RACE reads, yields one record per CDR3 protein. Of tens of thousands of distinct CDR3 sequences listed, 9.9% are singletons. The sequenced material came from whole blood. The receptors here all came from an adult who was a healthcare worker with PCR-confirmed SARS-CoV-2 infection or an uninfected control (not recorded which). The CDR3 runs from the conserved cysteine through the conserved F or W. D genes are given only for firm matches. Clone size is shown for a subset of rows, as once, few, many or a class of expanded clone.

>TRBV5-4|13|TRBJ2-3|-|-
CASSTGVTDTQYF
TGTGCCAGCAGCACGGGGGTCACAGATACGCAGTATTTT
>TRBV20-1|17|TRBJ2-4|few|TRBD1
CSARGWTGGADKNIQYF
TGCAGTGCTAGAGGGTGGACAGGGGGCGCGGATAAAAACATTCAGTACTTC
>TRBV14|17|TRBJ2-3|-|-
CASSLQRARAGRDTQYF
TGTGCCAGCAGCCTTCAACGAGCCCGGGCGGGGAGAGATACGCAGTATTTT
>TRBV7-2|15|TRBJ2-2|-|TRBD1
CASSLSGGWAGELFF
TGTGCCAGCAGCTTATCAGGGGGCTGGGCCGGGGAGCTGTTTTTT
>TRBV3-2|15|TRBJ2-3|many|-
CASSQGTVRADTQYF
TGTGCCAGCAGCCAAGGTACAGTTCGGGCAGATACGCAGTATTTT
>TRBV29-1|12|TRBJ2-2|few|-
CSVVGETGELFF
TGCAGCGTTGTGGGGGAAACCGGGGAGCTGTTTTTT
>TRBV7-2|13|TRBJ2-7|-|TRBD1
CASSSNRGYEQYF
TGTGCCAGCAGCTCCAACAGGGGCTACGAGCAGTACTTC
>TRBV10-3|15|TRBJ1-6|many|-
CAITSGVGYNSPLHF
TGTGCCATCACATCAGGGGTAGGCTATAATTCACCCCTCCACTTT
>TRBV5-1|21|TRBJ2-6|many|-
CASSLAPLGGGLGLGANVLTF
TGCGCCAGCAGCTTGGCTCCCCTCGGAGGGGGCTTAGGTCTTGGGGCCAACGTCCTGACTTTC
>TRBV5-6|13|TRBJ1-5|few|-
CASSLTADQPQHF
TGTGCCAGCAGCTTGACAGCTGATCAGCCCCAGCATTTT
>TRBV7-9|12|TRBJ2-3|medium-sized|-
CASSRMGDTQYF
TGTGCCAGCAGCCGGATGGGAGATACGCAGTATTTT
>TRBV6-2/TRBV6-3|17|TRBJ2-3|many|TRBD2
CASSSRVSSGGPDTQYF
TGTGCCAGCAGTTCCCGGGTGTCGAGCGGGGGTCCAGATACGCAGTATTTT
>TRBV5-1|15|TRBJ1-6|many|TRBD1
CASSLEGGRNSPLHF
TGCGCCAGCAGCCTGGAAGGGGGCCGTAATTCACCCCTCCACTTT
>TRBV18|14|TRBJ1-1|many|-
CASSPLGGGTEAFF
TGTGCCAGCTCACCACTCGGGGGAGGAACTGAAGCTTTCTTT
>TRBV29-1|12|TRBJ1-2|many|-
CSVVGLLGGYTF
TGCAGCGTTGTAGGTTTACTCGGAGGCTACACCTTC
>TRBV12-3/TRBV12-4|15|TRBJ2-1|-|-
CASSLRRGGRDEQFF
TGTGCCAGCAGTCTCCGCAGGGGAGGTAGGGATGAGCAGTTCTTC
>TRBV27|14|TRBJ1-5|-|-
CASSLERQNQPQHF
TGTGCCAGCAGTTTGGAACGACAGAATCAGCCCCAGCATTTT
>TRBV7-9|13|TRBJ2-5|-|-
CASSFGLQETQYF
TGTGCCAGCAGCTTCGGACTCCAAGAGACCCAGTACTTC
>TRBV5-4|15|TRBJ2-3|-|TRBD2
CASSQPGTSPHTQYF
TGTGCCAGCAGCCAACCAGGGACTAGCCCCCACACGCAGTATTTT
>TRBV4-1|16|TRBJ2-2|many|TRBD1
CASSHPMDRVGGELFF
TGCGCCAGCAGCCATCCTATGGACAGGGTAGGCGGGGAGCTGTTTTTT
>TRBV2|12|TRBJ1-6|few|-
CVSRKEDSPLHF
TGTGTCAGCAGAAAAGAGGATTCACCCCTCCACTTT
>TRBV7-2|14|TRBJ1-1|-|-
CVSSLAWGATEAFF
TGTGTCAGCAGCTTAGCGTGGGGGGCCACTGAAGCTTTCTTT
>TRBV7-2|14|TRBJ1-5|-|-
CASSLGLDGQPQHF
TGTGCCAGCAGCTTAGGACTGGATGGTCAGCCCCAGCATTTT
>TRBV20-1|15|TRBJ2-1|few|TRBD2
CSASRLAGGYNEQFF
TGCAGTGCTTCGAGACTAGCGGGGGGATACAATGAGCAGTTCTTC
>TRBV29-1|10|TRBJ1-1|medium-sized|-
CSVLDTEAFF
TGCAGCGTTTTGGACACTGAAGCTTTCTTT
>TRBV7-9|16|TRBJ2-1|many|TRBD2
CASSVTSGFAYNEQFF
TGTGCCAGCAGCGTAACTAGCGGCTTCGCCTACAATGAGCAGTTCTTC
>TRBV9|15|TRBJ1-6|many|-
CASSRGDSYNSPLHF
TGTGCCAGCAGCAGGGGGGACTCCTATAATTCACCCCTCCACTTT
>TRBV6-1|17|TRBJ2-7|many|TRBD1
CASSSSTPGQGFYEQYF
TGTGCCAGCAGTAGCTCAACCCCGGGACAGGGTTTCTACGAGCAGTACTTC
>TRBV20-1|13|TRBJ1-5|medium-sized|-
CSAGGKGNQPQHF
TGCAGTGCTGGGGGGAAAGGTAATCAGCCCCAGCATTTT
>TRBV4-3|17|TRBJ2-2|few|-
CASSRDSTGLDTGELFF
TGCGCCAGCAGCCGAGACTCCACGGGGCTGGACACCGGGGAGCTGTTTTTT
>TRBV9|17|TRBJ2-3|-|TRBD2
CASSVAEGAGGTDTQYF
TGTGCCAGCAGCGTAGCTGAGGGAGCGGGGGGGACAGATACGCAGTATTTT
>TRBV7-2|14|TRBJ2-5|-|TRBD2
CASSDSGGAETQYF
TGTGCCAGCAGCGACAGCGGGGGGGCGGAGACCCAGTACTTC
>TRBV11-2|15|TRBJ2-7|-|-
CASRGLRRNIYEQYF
TGTGCCAGCAGGGGACTCCGAAGAAACATTTACGAGCAGTACTTC
>TRBV5-6|17|TRBJ1-1|many|-
CASSLKAGTGEGTEAFF
TGTGCCAGCAGCTTAAAGGCCGGCACGGGAGAAGGCACTGAAGCTTTCTTT
>TRBV4-2|17|TRBJ2-5|many|TRBD1
CASSHNRDRYTQETQYF
TGTGCCAGCAGCCACAACCGGGACAGGTACACCCAAGAGACCCAGTACTTC
>TRBV28|16|TRBJ1-5|once|TRBD1
CASSLLFTGDGQPQHF
TGTGCCAGCAGTTTATTATTTACAGGGGATGGACAGCCCCAGCATTTT
>TRBV28|14|TRBJ2-3|few|-
CASSSHRETDTQYF
TGTGCCAGCAGTTCTCACCGGGAAACAGATACGCAGTATTTT
>TRBV7-2|14|TRBJ2-3|many|TRBD2
CASSPAGGTDTQYF
TGTGCCAGCAGCCCAGCGGGGGGCACAGATACGCAGTATTTT
>TRBV6-2/TRBV6-3|11|TRBJ1-4|many|-
CASSTNEKLFF
TGTGCCAGCTCTACTAATGAAAAACTGTTTTTT
>TRBV20-1|16|TRBJ1-4|many|TRBD1
CSAGQGLGGSDSKLFF
TGCAGTGCAGGACAGGGTTTGGGGGGAAGTGATTCAAAACTGTTTTTT
>TRBV30|13|TRBJ1-2|many|-
CAWSLSRVDGYTF
TGTGCCTGGAGTCTGAGTCGGGTGGATGGCTACACCTTC
>TRBV7-6|14|TRBJ1-3|many|-
CASSLDIRGNTIYF
TGTGCCAGCAGCTTAGACATACGGGGAAACACCATATATTTT
>TRBV5-6|14|TRBJ2-1|many|TRBD1
CASLRDRRNNEQFF
TGTGCCAGCCTCCGGGACAGGAGGAACAATGAGCAGTTCTTC
>TRBV12-3/TRBV12-4|13|TRBJ2-7|many|-
CASRIDGPYEQYF
TGTGCCAGCAGGATAGACGGGCCCTACGAGCAGTACTTC
>TRBV28|12|TRBJ1-1|-|-
CASSLEYTEAFF
TGTGCCAGCAGTTTGGAATACACTGAAGCTTTCTTT
>TRBV10-2|14|TRBJ2-1|few|TRBD2
CASKLAGAGNEQFF
TGCGCCAGCAAACTAGCGGGGGCCGGCAATGAGCAGTTCTTC
>TRBV12-3/TRBV12-4|16|TRBJ2-3|-|TRBD2
CASSLRKRGGTDTQYF
TGTGCCAGCAGTTTAAGAAAGCGGGGGGGCACAGATACGCAGTATTTT
>TRBV6-2/TRBV6-3|17|TRBJ2-2|few|-
CASSGDGPPYAGGELFF
TGTGCCAGCAGTGGAGACGGACCCCCCTATGCTGGCGGGGAGCTGTTTTTT
>TRBV5-6|13|TRBJ2-7|many|TRBD1
CASSSTGRYEQYF
TGTGCCAGCAGCTCGACAGGGCGGTACGAGCAGTACTTC
>TRBV7-2|15|TRBJ1-2|many|TRBD1
CASNPGGRGLYGYTF
TGTGCCAGCAACCCAGGGGGGCGGGGACTCTATGGCTACACCTTC
>TRBV6-1|15|TRBJ2-7|many|-
CASTPIPLHSYEQYF
TGTGCCAGCACCCCCATTCCCCTCCACTCCTACGAGCAGTACTTC
>TRBV6-5|14|TRBJ2-5|-|-
CASTAQGGGKTQYF
TGTGCCAGCACCGCACAGGGCGGCGGGAAGACCCAGTACTTC
>TRBV18|17|TRBJ2-1|few|TRBD2
CASSPYLSSGGAGEQFF
TGTGCCAGCTCACCCTACCTATCCAGCGGGGGGGCCGGTGAGCAGTTCTTC
>TRBV27|18|TRBJ1-2|many|-
CASSLLAQPGRMSYGYTF
TGTGCCAGCAGTTTACTTGCCCAACCGGGACGGATGTCCTATGGCTACACCTTC
>TRBV6-1|16|TRBJ2-2|-|TRBD2
CASSEAPDGGAGELFF
TGTGCCAGCAGTGAAGCTCCGGACGGGGGGGCCGGGGAGCTGTTTTTT
>TRBV6-5|15|TRBJ1-3|many|TRBD1
CASSNRGISGNTIYF
TGTGCCAGCAGCAACAGGGGGATTTCTGGAAACACCATATATTTT
>TRBV20-1|14|TRBJ2-3|many|TRBD1
CSARDRGTQRIQYF
TGCAGTGCACGGGACAGGGGGACGCAGCGGATCCAGTATTTT